The sample holds a few counts of the clone carrying this T cell receptor beta chain. The antigen remains undetermined. Additional DNA sequences in this sample encode the identical CDR3. This sample is part of a study of cytomegalovirus exposure and HLA in healthy donors. The study, taken as a whole, reports: Follow-up analysis later connected one missense variant in DCLRE1C with trimming of TCR beta V- and J-genes. Reports described diagnosis of cytomegalovirus status by the classifier as highly specific and sensitive. Being productive about 90% or about 30% of the time was typical of most TCR beta V segments in an earlier analysis.

CDR3 length equals 13 residues. Deletions cut 7 bases from V and 5 bases from J, with 14 bases between. From germline, CDR1 is SNHLY and CDR2 FYNNEI. PCR amplification relied on 60 Vbeta primers (plus 13 Jbeta primers). The method was immunoSEQ multiplex PCR; TCRdb's version includes in-frame clones alone and lacks a portion of them. This sample has 55,000 to 75,000 clones, with around 79% found just once. This clonotype originated in a woman aged 25-40 years in good health and CMV-seropositive. This chain uses TRBV2 with TRBJ1-1; D perhaps matches TRBD1 (6 bases). Specimen: PBMCs. CDR3 amino acids: CASTTGSRTEAFF. CDR3 nucleotide sequence: TGTGCCAGCACCACAGGGTCTCGGACTGAAGCTTTCTTT.